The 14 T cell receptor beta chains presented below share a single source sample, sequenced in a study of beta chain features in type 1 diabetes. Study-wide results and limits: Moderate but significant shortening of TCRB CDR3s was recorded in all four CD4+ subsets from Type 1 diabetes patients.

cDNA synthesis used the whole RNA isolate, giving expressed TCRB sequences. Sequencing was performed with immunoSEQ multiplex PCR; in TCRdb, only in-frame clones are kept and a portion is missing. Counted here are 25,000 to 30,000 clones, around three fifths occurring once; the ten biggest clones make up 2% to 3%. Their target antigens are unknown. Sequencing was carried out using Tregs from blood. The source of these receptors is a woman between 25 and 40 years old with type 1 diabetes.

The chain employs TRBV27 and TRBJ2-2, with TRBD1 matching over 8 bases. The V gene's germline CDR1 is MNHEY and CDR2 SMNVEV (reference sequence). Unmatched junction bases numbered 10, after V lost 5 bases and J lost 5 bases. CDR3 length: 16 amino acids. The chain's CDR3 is CASSLGQGEYTGELFF. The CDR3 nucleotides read TGTGCCAGCAGTCTTGGACAGGGAGAATATACCGGGGAGCTGTTTTTT.

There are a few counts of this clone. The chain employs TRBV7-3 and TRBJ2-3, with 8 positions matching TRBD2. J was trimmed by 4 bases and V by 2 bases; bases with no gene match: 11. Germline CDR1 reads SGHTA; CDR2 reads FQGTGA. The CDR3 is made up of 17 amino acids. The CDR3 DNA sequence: TGTGCCAGCAGCTTATCGCGCCGGGAGGGCCGGTCAGATACGCAGTATTTT. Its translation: CASSLSRREGRSDTQYF. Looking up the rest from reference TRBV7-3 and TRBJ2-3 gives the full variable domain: GAGVSQTPSNKVTEKGKYVELRCDPISGHTALYWYRQSLGQGPEFLIYFQGTGAADDSGLPNDRFFAVRPEGSVSTLKIQRTERGDSAVYLCASSLSRREGRSDTQYFGPGTRLTVL.

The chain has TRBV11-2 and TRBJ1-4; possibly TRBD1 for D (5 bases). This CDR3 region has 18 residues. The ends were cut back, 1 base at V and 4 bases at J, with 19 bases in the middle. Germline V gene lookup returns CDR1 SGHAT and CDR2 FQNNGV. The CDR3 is CASSLGWSRGRLNEKLFF. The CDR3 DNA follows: TGTGCCAGCAGCTTAGGCTGGTCGCGGGGGAGACTTAATGAAAAACTGTTTTTT.

In DNA, the CDR3 is TGCAGTGCCCTAAATGAAAAACTGTTTTTT. It specifies CSALNEKLFF. J is TRBJ1-4 and V is TRBV20-1; D is undetermined. Germline V CDR1 and CDR2: DFQATT, SNEGSKA (reference sequence). The CDR3 is 10 residues long. V was shortened by 6 bases and J by 5 bases, with 4 bases between the two germline ends.

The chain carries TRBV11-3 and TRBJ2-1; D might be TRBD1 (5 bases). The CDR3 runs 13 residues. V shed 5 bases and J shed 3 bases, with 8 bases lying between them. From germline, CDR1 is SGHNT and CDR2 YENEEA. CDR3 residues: CASSQTDYNEQFF. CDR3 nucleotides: TGTGCCAGCAGCCAGACAGACTACAATGAGCAGTTCTTC.

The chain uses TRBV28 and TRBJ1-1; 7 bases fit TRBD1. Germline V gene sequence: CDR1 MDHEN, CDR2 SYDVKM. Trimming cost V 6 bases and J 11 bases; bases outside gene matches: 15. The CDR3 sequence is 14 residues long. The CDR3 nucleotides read TGTGCCAGCAGGGGGGGCGCCGGGACAGAGGATGCTTTCTTT. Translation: CASRGGAGTEDAFF.

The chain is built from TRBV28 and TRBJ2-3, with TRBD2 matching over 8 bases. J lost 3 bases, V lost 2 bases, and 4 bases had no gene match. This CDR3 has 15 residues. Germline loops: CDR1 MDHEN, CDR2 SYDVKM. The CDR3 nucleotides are TGTGCCAGCAGTTTACTCCGGGGGGGGACAGATACGCAGTATTTT. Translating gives CASSLLRGGTDTQYF. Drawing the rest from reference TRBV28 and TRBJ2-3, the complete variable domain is DVKVTQSSRYLVKRTGEKVFLECVQDMDHENMFWYRQDPGLGLRLIYFSYDVKMKEKGDIPEGYSVSREKKERFSLILESASTNQTSMYLCASSLLRGGTDTQYFGPGTRLTVL.

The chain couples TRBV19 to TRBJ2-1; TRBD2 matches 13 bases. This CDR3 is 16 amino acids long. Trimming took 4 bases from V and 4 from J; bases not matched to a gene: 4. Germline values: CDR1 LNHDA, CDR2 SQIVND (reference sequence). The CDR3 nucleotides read TGTGCCAGTAGTACCTGGGGACTAGCGGGATACAATGAGCAGTTCTTC. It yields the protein CASSTWGLAGYNEQFF.

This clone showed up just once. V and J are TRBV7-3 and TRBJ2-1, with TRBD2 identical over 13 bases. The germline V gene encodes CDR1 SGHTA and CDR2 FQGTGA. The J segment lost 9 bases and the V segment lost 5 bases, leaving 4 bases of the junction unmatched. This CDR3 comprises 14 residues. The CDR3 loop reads CASSLGLAGSEQFF. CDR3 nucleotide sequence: TGTGCCAGCAGCCTGGGACTAGCGGGATCTGAGCAGTTCTTC.

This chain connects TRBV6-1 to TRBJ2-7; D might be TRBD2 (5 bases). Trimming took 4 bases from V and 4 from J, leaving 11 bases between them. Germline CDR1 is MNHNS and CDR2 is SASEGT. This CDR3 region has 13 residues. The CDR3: CASSAGLRYEQYF. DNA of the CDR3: TGTGCCAGCAGTGCCGGACTGAGATACGAGCAGTACTTC.

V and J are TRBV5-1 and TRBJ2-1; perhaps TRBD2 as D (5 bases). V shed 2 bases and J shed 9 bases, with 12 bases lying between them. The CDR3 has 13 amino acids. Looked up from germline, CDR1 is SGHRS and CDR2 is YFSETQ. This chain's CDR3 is CASSFEGWGEQFF. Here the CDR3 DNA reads TGCGCCAGCAGCTTTGAGGGCTGGGGTGAGCAGTTCTTC.

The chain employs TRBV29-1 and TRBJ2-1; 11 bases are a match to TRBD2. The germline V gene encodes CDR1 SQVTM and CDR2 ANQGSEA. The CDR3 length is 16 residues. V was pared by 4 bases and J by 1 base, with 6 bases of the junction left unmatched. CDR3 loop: CSVVAGGPQSYNEQFF. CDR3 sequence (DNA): TGCAGCGTTGTAGCGGGAGGGCCACAATCCTACAATGAGCAGTTCTTC.

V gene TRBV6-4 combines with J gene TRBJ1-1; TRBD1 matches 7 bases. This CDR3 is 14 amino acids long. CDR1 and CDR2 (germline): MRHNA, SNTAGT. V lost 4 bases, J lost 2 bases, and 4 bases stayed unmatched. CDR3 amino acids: CASSAQGGNTEAFF. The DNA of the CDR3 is TGTGCCAGCAGTGCTCAGGGGGGAAACACTGAAGCTTTCTTT.

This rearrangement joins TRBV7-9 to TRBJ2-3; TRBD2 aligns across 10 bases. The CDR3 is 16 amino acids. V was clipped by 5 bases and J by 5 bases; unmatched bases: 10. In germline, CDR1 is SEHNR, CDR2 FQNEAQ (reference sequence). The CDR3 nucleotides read TGTGCCAGCAGCACCTGGACTAGCGGAGAGGGAGATACGCAGTATTTT. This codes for CASSTWTSGEGDTQYF.